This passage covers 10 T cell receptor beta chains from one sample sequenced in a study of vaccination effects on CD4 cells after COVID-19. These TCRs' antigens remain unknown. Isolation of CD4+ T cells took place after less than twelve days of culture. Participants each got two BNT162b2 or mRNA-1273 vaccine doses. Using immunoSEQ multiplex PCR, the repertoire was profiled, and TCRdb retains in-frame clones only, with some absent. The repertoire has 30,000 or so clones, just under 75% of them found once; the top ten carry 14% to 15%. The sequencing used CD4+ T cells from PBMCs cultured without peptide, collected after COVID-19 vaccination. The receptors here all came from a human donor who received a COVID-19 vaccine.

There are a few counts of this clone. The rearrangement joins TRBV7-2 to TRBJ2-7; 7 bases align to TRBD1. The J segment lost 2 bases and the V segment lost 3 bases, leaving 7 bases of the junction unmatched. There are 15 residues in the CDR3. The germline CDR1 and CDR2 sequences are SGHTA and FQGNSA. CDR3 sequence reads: CASSLRQGPTYEQYF. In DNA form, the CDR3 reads TGTGCCAGCAGCTTGCGACAGGGACCTACCTACGAGCAGTACTTC.

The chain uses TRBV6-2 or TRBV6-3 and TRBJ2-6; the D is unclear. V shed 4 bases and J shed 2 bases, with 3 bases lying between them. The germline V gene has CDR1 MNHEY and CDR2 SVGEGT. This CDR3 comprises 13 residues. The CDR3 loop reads CASSSAGANVLTF. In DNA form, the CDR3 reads TGTGCCAGCAGTTCAGCTGGGGCCAACGTCCTGACTTTC.

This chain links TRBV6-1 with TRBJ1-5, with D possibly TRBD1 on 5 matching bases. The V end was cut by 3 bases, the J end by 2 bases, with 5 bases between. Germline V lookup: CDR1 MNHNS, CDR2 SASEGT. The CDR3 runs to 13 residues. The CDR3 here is CASSDRGNQPQHF. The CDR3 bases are TGTGCCAGCAGTGACAGGGGCAATCAGCCCCAGCATTTT.

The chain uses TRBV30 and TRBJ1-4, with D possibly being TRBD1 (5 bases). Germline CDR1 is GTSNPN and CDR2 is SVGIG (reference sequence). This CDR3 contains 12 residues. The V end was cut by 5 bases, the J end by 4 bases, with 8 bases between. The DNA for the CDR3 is TGTGCCTGGGGGGGTTTTAATGAAAAACTGTTTTTT. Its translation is CAWGGFNEKLFF.

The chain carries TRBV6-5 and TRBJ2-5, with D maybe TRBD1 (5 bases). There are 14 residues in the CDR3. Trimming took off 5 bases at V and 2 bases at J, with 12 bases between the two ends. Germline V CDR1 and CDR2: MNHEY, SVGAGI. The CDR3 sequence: CASSQTVLQETQYF. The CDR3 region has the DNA TGTGCCAGCAGTCAGACAGTACTACAAGAGACCCAGTACTTC.

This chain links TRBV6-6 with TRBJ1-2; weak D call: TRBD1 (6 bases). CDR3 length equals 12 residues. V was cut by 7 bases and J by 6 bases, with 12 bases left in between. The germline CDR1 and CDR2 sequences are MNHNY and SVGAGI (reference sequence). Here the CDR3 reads CASTQGGDGYTF. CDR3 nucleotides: TGTGCCAGCACCCAAGGGGGAGATGGCTACACCTTC.

Here the CDR3 DNA reads TGTGCCAGCAGCCCCAGACTAGCCAATGAGCAGTTCTTC. It encodes CASSPRLANEQFF. The chain is built from TRBV7-8 and TRBJ2-1; 7 bases align to TRBD2. Germline V gene lookup returns CDR1 SGHVS and CDR2 FQNEAQ. The CDR3 has 13 residues. With V trimmed by 5 bases and J by 6 bases, 4 bases remained unmatched.

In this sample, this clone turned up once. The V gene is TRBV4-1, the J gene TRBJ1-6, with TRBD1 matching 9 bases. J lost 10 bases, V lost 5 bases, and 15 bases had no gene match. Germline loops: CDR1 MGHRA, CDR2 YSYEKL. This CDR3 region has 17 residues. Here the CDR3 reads CASSFRDRDPLGSPLHF. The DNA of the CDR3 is TGCGCCAGCAGCTTCCGGGACAGGGACCCACTAGGGTCACCCCTCCACTTT.

The CDR3 loop reads CASSQDIRGVVETQYF. CDR3 nucleotides: TGTGCCAGCAGCCAAGACATCAGGGGAGTGGTGGAGACCCAGTACTTC. V and J are TRBV3-1 (or the pseudogene TRBV3-2) and TRBJ2-5; D is possibly TRBD1 (6 bases). Trimming took off 0 bases at V and 5 bases at J, with 16 bases between the two ends. The CDR3 has 16 amino acids. Germline values: CDR1 LGHDT, CDR2 YNNKEL (reference sequence).

The CDR3 bases are TGTGCCAGCAGTTACCGAGGGGTAATTCAGGGCTACACCTTC. Translated: CASSYRGVIQGYTF. V is TRBV6-2 or TRBV6-3 and J is TRBJ1-2; possible D gene TRBD1, 5 bases. Germline CDR1 MNHEY, CDR2 SVGEGT. The CDR3 is made up of 14 amino acids. V was cut by 2 bases and J by 8 bases, with 15 bases left in between.